This TCR beta chain was profiled in a study of T-cell memory formation after mild COVID-19. General study points: Memory cells collected pre-infection included some clones that later responded, suggesting cross-reactive memory joined. CD4+ clones that contracted lay mainly in CM and EM; CD8+ ones lay in EMRA.

On this clonotype itself: Its antigen is still unknown.

V lost 5 bases, J lost 4 bases, and 11 bases lay in between. CDR1 and CDR2 (germline): MNHEY, SMNVEV (reference sequence). The CDR3 is made up of 13 amino acids. MiXCR, applied by TCRdb to the 5' RACE reads, yields one record per CDR3 protein. This sample has more than 100,000 distinct CDR3 sequences, with approximately 5.9% found just once. The V call is TRBV27, the J call TRBJ1-2; D gene uncertain. This sequence was found in an adult woman who had mild COVID-19 (a few samples of this study predate the infection). Cell type and time point are not known. Sequencing used PBMCs or a T cell subset sorted from them (not recorded which). CDR3 loop: CASSPGKVYGYTF. CDR3 sequence (DNA): TGTGCCAGCAGTCCGGGGAAGGTCTATGGCTACACCTTC.